The rows below give T cell receptor beta chains drawn from one sample of a study of cytomegalovirus exposure and HLA in healthy donors. TCRdb keeps only in-frame clones here, not all; method: immunoSEQ multiplex PCR. Here the sample spans 70,000 or so clones, 94% being singletons. Sequenced material: PBMCs. Every receptor here comes from a young man in good health and CMV-seropositive. Both conserved end residues are part of each CDR3. A D gene is named only where the DNA matches it firmly. Only part of the rows carry a size: once, few, many, or a class if the clone is expanded.

v_call	d_call	j_call	clone_size	cdr3_nt	cdr3_aa
TRBV7-7	-	TRBJ2-3	-	TGTGCTAGCAGCTTATCCGGGAGCCTAGGAGATACGCAGTATTTT	CASSLSGSLGDTQYF
TRBV4-1	TRBD2	TRBJ2-3	-	TGCGCCAGCAGCTCAGCGGGAGGGCCGACAGATACGCAGTATTTT	CASSSAGGPTDTQYF
TRBV11-2	TRBD1	TRBJ2-5	-	TGTGCCAGCAGAATACCGGGACAGAATCAAGAGACCCAGTACTTC	CASRIPGQNQETQYF
TRBV11-3	TRBD1	TRBJ1-5	-	TGTACCAGCAGCTTCCGGGACAGGGGTTCACATGGGGATCAGCCCCAGCATTTT	CTSSFRDRGSHGDQPQHF
TRBV6-4	TRBD2	TRBJ2-3	-	TGTGCCAGCAGTGGACTAGCGGGAGGCACAGATACGCAGTATTTT	CASSGLAGGTDTQYF
TRBV9	-	TRBJ2-1	once	TGTGCCAGCAGCGTAATGGGGGGAGGTCGCAATGAGCAGTTCTTC	CASSVMGGGRNEQFF
TRBV21-1	-	TRBJ2-7	-	TGTGCCTTGACGGACAGGGTAGGGAGCGAGCAGTACTTC	CALTDRVGSEQYF
TRBV5-1	TRBD1	TRBJ2-5	-	TGCGCCAGCAGCTCGACCCCAGGGGGCGGCCCGAAGGGGGAGACCCAGTACTTC	CASSSTPGGGPKGETQYF
TRBV11-3	-	TRBJ1-2	-	TGTGCCAGCAGCTTGGGAAGGGGCAATGGTGGCTACACCTTC	CASSLGRGNGGYTF
TRBV19	TRBD2	TRBJ2-5	-	TGTGCCAGTAGTAGGGACTATCAAGAGACCCAGTACTTC	CASSRDYQETQYF
TRBV7-9	-	TRBJ1-4	once	TGTGCCAGTAAATCGGAGCTGTCAACTAATGAAAAACTGTTTTTT	CASKSELSTNEKLFF
TRBV27	-	TRBJ2-5	-	TGTGCCAGCAGTTTCGGGGGGCGCAGGGAGACCCAGTACTTC	CASSFGGRRETQYF
TRBV28	TRBD1	TRBJ2-7	once	TGTGCCAGCAGTTTACCCATGACAGGGGGCAACTACGAGCAGTACTTC	CASSLPMTGGNYEQYF
TRBV27	-	TRBJ2-1	-	TGTGCCAGCAGTTTGGCGGGGCTAGCGAACAATGAGCAGTTCTTC	CASSLAGLANNEQFF
TRBV10-2	TRBD1	TRBJ2-1	-	TGCGCCAGCACCGACAGGGCCGGCAATGAGCAGTTCTTC	CASTDRAGNEQFF
TRBV6-6	TRBD2	TRBJ2-1	-	TGTGCCAGCAGTTACTCTGCGGGAGAAAGGAATGAGCAGTTCTTC	CASSYSAGERNEQFF
TRBV27	TRBD2	TRBJ2-5	-	TGTGCCAGCAGCAAGACTAGCGGGACCCCGTTCCAGGAGACCCAGTACTTC	CASSKTSGTPFQETQYF
TRBV30	TRBD2	TRBJ2-1	-	TGTGCCTGGAGCCGAAAGGGACTAGCGAGCAATGAGCAGTTCTTC	CAWSRKGLASNEQFF
TRBV4-1	-	TRBJ1-4	-	TGCGCCAGCAGCCAAGGGGGGAGGGGCCTTAATGAAAAACTGTTTTTT	CASSQGGRGLNEKLFF
TRBV2	TRBD2	TRBJ2-1	-	TGTGCCAGCATCTATGGCGGGAGGGGAAATGAGCAGTTCTTC	CASIYGGRGNEQFF
TRBV7-3	-	TRBJ2-3	once	TGTGCCAGCAGCTTACAGGGGACCCCAGATACGCAGTATTTT	CASSLQGTPDTQYF
TRBV11-3	-	TRBJ2-1	-	TGTGCCAGCAGCTTAGAGGGGGGGCCTCGAAATGAGCAGTTCTTC	CASSLEGGPRNEQFF
TRBV10-2	TRBD2	TRBJ2-2	-	TGCGCCAGCGTCGGACTAGCAATCACCGGGGAGCTGTTTTTT	CASVGLAITGELFF
TRBV4-1	TRBD2	TRBJ2-7	-	TGCGCCAGCAGCCAAGACGCCGAGGGACTAGCGGGACGGGAGCAGTACTTC	CASSQDAEGLAGREQYF
TRBV28	-	TRBJ2-1	-	TGTGCCAGCAGTTTATCGCAGGGCGGCGGTAATGAGCAGTTCTTC	CASSLSQGGGNEQFF
TRBV7-9	TRBD2	TRBJ2-3	-	TGTGCCAGCAGTTTCATAGGCGGTAGCGGGGGCCTTAGCACAGATACGCAGTATTTT	CASSFIGGSGGLSTDTQYF
TRBV28	TRBD2	TRBJ2-7	-	TGTGCCAGCAGTTTAGGGGGGGGCTACGAGCAGTACTTC	CASSLGGGYEQYF